These T cell receptor beta chains were read from a single sample in a study of blood T cell repertoires in COVID-19. The table came from immunoSEQ multiplex PCR; TCRdb's copy has only in-frame clones and leaves some out. The sample lists 75,000 to 100,000 clones, about 84% seen once, with 4% to 5.5% in the top ten. The sequenced sample consisted of peripheral blood. Receptors were obtained from a man aged 55-75 years with acute or convalescent COVID-19. The CDR3 runs from the conserved cysteine through the conserved F or W. D genes are given only for firm matches. Clone size, where shown, is once, few, many, or a class for clones that have expanded.

NA TRBJ2-7 TRBD1 TRBV7-9 CASSPRQGQRLYEQYF TGTGCCAGCAGCCCGAGACAGGGACAGCGACTCTACGAGCAGTACTTC
NA TRBJ1-2 TRBD1 TRBV5-1 CASSTDRGNYGYTF TGCGCCAGCAGCACGGACAGGGGGAACTATGGCTACACCTTC
NA TRBJ1-2 NA TRBV5-4 CASSRGQEPYGYTF TGTGCCAGCAGCCGGGGTCAGGAACCCTATGGCTACACCTTC
NA TRBJ2-1 TRBD2 TRBV9 CASSVRAGAYNEQFF TGTGCCAGCAGCGTCAGAGCGGGGGCTTACAATGAGCAGTTCTTC
NA TRBJ1-2 TRBD1 TRBV7-9 CASSLFTGGANYGYTF TGTGCCAGCAGCTTATTCACAGGGGGCGCGAACTATGGCTACACCTTC
NA TRBJ1-1 NA TRBV5-4 CASSLEQFTEAFF TGTGCCAGCAGCTTGGAACAGTTCACTGAAGCTTTCTTT
few TRBJ2-7 NA TRBV15 CATSRGLFGTRIYEQYF TGTGCCACCAGCAGAGGCTTGTTCGGGACACGGATTTACGAGCAGTACTTC
NA TRBJ1-1 TRBD1 TRBV18 CASSPIQGTDTEAFF TGTGCCAGCTCACCAATACAGGGGACGGACACTGAAGCTTTCTTT
NA TRBJ2-5 NA TRBV10-1 CASSESGAGEETQYF TGCGCCAGCAGTGAGTCGGGGGCTGGGGAAGAGACCCAGTACTTC
NA TRBJ2-5 NA TRBV14 CASNRFQGETQYF TGTGCCAGCAACAGATTCCAGGGGGAGACCCAGTACTTC
NA TRBJ2-5 TRBD2 TRBV5-1 CASKSAGSSLETQYF TGCGCCAGCAAATCAGCGGGATCGTCGTTAGAGACCCAGTACTTC
few TRBJ2-3 NA TRBV2 CASSGQIADTQYF TGTGCCAGCAGTGGACAAATTGCAGATACGCAGTATTTT
NA TRBJ2-1 TRBD2 TRBV7-8 CASSWDGGTYNEQFF TGTGCCAGCAGCTGGGACGGGGGGACCTACAATGAGCAGTTCTTC
NA TRBJ2-7 TRBD2 TRBV9 CASGTSGGPGEQYF TGTGCCAGCGGGACTAGCGGGGGGCCGGGGGAGCAGTACTTC
NA TRBJ2-4 TRBD2 TRBV30 CAWREAGGVVKNIQYF TGTGCCTGGAGGGAAGCGGGGGGCGTCGTCAAAAACATTCAGTACTTC
NA TRBJ1-3 NA TRBV19 CASSRQRLSGNTIYF TGTGCCAGTAGCCGACAGCGTCTCTCTGGAAACACCATATATTTT
NA TRBJ2-3 NA TRBV11-2 CASSFSWAPDTQYF TGTGCCAGCAGCTTTTCTTGGGCCCCAGATACGCAGTATTTT
NA TRBJ2-2 NA TRBV5-1 CASSLVSGMAGELFF TGCGCCAGCAGCTTGGTGTCAGGGATGGCCGGGGAGCTGTTTTTT
NA TRBJ1-2 TRBD1 TRBV24-1 CATSETGVGYTF TGTGCCACCAGTGAAACAGGGGTGGGCTACACCTTC
NA TRBJ2-5 NA TRBV7-8 CASSLARTRRGETQYF TGTGCCAGCAGCTTAGCCCGGACTAGAAGGGGGGAGACCCAGTACTTC